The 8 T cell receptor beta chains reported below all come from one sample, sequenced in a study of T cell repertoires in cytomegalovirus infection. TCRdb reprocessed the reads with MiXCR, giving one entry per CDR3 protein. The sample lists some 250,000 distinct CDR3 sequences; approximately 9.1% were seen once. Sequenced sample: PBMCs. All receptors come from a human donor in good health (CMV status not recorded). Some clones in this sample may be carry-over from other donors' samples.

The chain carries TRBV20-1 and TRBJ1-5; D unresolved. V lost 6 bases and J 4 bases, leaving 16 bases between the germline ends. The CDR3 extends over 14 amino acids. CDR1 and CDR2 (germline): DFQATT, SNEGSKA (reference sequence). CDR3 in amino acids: CSAIPTGNNQPQHF. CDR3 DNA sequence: TGCAGTGCCATTCCGACTGGGAATAATCAGCCCCAGCATTTT.

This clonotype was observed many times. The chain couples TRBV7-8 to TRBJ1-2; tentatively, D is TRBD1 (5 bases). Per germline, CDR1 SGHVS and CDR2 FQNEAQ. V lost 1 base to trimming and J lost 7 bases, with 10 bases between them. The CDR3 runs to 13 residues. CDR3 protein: CASSLGGGGGYTF. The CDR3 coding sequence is TGTGCCAGCAGCTTAGGTGGTGGGGGTGGCTACACCTTC.

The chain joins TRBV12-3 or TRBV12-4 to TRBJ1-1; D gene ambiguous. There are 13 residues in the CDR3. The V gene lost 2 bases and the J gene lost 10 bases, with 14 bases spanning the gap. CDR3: CASSLWGQAPAFF. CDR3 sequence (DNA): TGTGCCAGCAGTTTATGGGGTCAGGCCCCAGCTTTCTTT.

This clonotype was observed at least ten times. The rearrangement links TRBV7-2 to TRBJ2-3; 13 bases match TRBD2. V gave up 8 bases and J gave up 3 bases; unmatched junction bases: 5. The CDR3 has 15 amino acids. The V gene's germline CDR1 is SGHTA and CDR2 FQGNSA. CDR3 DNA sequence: TGTGCCAGCCTCCGGACTAGCGGGAGAACAGATACGCAGTATTTT. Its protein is CASLRTSGRTDTQYF.

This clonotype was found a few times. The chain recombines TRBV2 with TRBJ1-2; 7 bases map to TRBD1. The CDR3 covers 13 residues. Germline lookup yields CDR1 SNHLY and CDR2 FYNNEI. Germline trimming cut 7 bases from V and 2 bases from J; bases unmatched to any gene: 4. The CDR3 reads CASNRDSNYGYTF. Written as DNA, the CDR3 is TGTGCCAGCAATAGGGACAGCAACTATGGCTACACCTTC. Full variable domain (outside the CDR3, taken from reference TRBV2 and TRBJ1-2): EPEVTQTPSHQVTQMGQEVILRCVPISNHLYFYWYRQILGQKVEFLVSFYNNEISEKSEIFDDQFSVERPDGSNFTLKIRSTKLEDSAMYFCASNRDSNYGYTFGSGTRLTVV.

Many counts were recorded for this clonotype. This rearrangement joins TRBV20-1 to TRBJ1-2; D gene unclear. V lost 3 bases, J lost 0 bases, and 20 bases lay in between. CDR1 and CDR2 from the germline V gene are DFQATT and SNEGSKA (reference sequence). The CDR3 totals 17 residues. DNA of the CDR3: TGCAGTGCTAGGGCCATGCCCCTAACCGGGTCTAACTATGGCTACACCTTC. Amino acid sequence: CSARAMPLTGSNYGYTF.

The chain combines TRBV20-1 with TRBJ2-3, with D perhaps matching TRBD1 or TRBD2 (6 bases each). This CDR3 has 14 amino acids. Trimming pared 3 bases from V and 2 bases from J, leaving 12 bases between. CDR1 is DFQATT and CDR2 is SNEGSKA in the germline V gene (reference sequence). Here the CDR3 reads CSARGGNPTDTQYF. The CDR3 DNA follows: TGCAGTGCTAGGGGGGGCAACCCCACAGATACGCAGTATTTT.

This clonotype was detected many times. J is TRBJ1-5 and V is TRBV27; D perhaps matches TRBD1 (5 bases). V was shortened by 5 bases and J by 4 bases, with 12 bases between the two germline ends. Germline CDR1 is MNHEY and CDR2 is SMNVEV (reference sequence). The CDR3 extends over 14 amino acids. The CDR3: CASSVDSLNQPQHF. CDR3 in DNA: TGTGCCAGCAGTGTTGACAGTCTTAATCAGCCCCAGCATTTT.